This T cell receptor beta chain was obtained from a study of early stage breast cancer tumors. General study points: Tumors had approximately 2.5-fold higher T cell density than normal breast.

CDR3 size: 17 residues. The data were produced by immunoSEQ multiplex PCR, yet TCRdb's version contains in-frame clones alone and is incomplete. The data contain 55,000 to 70,000 clones, over 80% of them seen just once; the ten biggest clones take up 4% to 5%. A note on this clone: Antigen unknown.

The sequenced sample was blood. The chain uses TRBV21-1 and TRBJ2-3; the table calls TRBD2, which could not be checked here. TRBV21-1 is described as a pseudogene. This TCR came from a person aged 40 to 50 with breast cancer. CDR3 region: CASSKVLTSENTDTQYF. The CDR3 coding sequence is TGTGCCAGCAGCAAAGTCCTGACTAGCGAGAACACAGATACGCAGTATTTT.